The TCR beta chain described here comes from a study of blood T cell repertoires in COVID-19. Study at large: The origin of the acute and convalescent COVID-19 samples was the United States, Italy and Spain. Sample material is recorded as cDNA or gDNA derived from T cells, B-cell-depleted T cells, or PBMCs.

Per the germline V gene, CDR1 is SGHTS and CDR2 is YDEGEE. The V end was cut by 1 base, the J end by 0 bases, with 14 bases between. The CDR3 sequence is 17 residues long. Original handling: Researchers report that nucleated cell counts were estimated from reference gene primer amplification. Clones were read by immunoSEQ multiplex PCR, and TCRdb kept only the in-frame ones, dropping some. That table gives V, J and clone size, and the DNA gave D and trimming. Seen here are about 240,000 clones, 83% observed once, and the top ten hold roughly 5%. The TCR sequence derives from a human donor in a cohort sampled during active COVID-19. What was sequenced was peripheral blood. J is TRBJ2-1 and V is TRBV5-8; no clear D gene. The CDR3 bases are TGTGCCAGCAGCTTGTCGTCTACCTCATCCTCCTACAATGAGCAGTTCTTC. Amino acids: CASSLSSTSSSYNEQFF.